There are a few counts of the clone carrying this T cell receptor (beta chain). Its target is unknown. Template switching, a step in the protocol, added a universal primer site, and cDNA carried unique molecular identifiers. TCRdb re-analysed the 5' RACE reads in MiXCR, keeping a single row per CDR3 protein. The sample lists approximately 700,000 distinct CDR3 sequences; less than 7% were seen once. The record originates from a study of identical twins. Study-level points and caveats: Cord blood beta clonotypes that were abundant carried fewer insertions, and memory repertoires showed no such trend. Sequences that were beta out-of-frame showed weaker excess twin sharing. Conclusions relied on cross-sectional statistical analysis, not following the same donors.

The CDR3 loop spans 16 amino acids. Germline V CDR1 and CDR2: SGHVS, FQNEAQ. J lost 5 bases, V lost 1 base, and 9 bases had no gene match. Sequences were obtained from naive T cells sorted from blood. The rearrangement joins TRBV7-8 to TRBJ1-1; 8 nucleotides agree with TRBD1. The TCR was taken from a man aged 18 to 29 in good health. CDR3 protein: CASSLGAGGVRTEAFF. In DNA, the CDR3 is TGTGCCAGCAGCTTAGGGGCAGGGGGCGTTCGGACTGAAGCTTTCTTT.